The sequence of this T cell receptor (beta chain) was determined in a study of blood T cell repertoires in COVID-19. This clone was recorded many times. Clones were read by immunoSEQ multiplex PCR, and TCRdb kept only the in-frame ones, dropping some. The sample lists about 180,000 clones; around 85% were seen once. Trimming left V 4 bases short and J 8 bases short, with 14 bases between. Germline-derived CDR1 and CDR2 are MDHEN and SYDVKM. The CDR3 sequence is 13 residues long. The chain has TRBV28 and TRBJ1-2, with D possibly being TRBD1 (6 bases). The TCR sequence derives from a man aged 50 to 60 with active or convalescent COVID-19. The sample comprised peripheral blood. The CDR3 loop is CASSSGTTYGYTF. CDR3 sequence (DNA): TGTGCCAGCAGTTCGGGGACAACTTACGGCTACACCTTC.